The 29 T cell receptor beta chains listed next were all sequenced from one sample in a study of blood T cell repertoires in COVID-19. This table comes from immunoSEQ multiplex PCR, and its TCRdb copy is limited to in-frame clones, with some not included. The data contain around 380,000 clones, roughly 86% of them seen just once; the ten biggest clones take up 1.3%. Sequencing was carried out using PBMCs or T cells enriched from blood (not recorded which). The receptors come from a man aged 25-45 years who had recovered from COVID-19.

The V call is TRBV9, the J call TRBJ1-2; D is uncertain. Trimming took off 4 bases at V and 4 bases at J, with 8 bases between the two ends. Germline-derived CDR1 and CDR2 are SGDLS and YYNGEE. The CDR3 has 12 amino acids. CDR3 nucleotides: TGTGCCAGCAGCACCAGAGGCTATGGCTACACCTTC. It specifies CASSTRGYGYTF.

V usage is TRBV15 and J usage is TRBJ1-4; maybe TRBD1 (6 bases). CDR1 is LNHNV and CDR2 is YYDKDF in the germline V gene (reference sequence). The CDR3 runs to 15 residues. V lost 5 bases and J lost 6, with 16 bases in between. The CDR3 bases are TGTGCCACCAGCTCTCGGGACAAGCAAGATGAAAAACTGTTTTTT. This gives the protein CATSSRDKQDEKLFF.

V and J are TRBV3-1 (or the pseudogene TRBV3-2) and TRBJ2-1, with D maybe TRBD2 (5 bases). V was clipped by 1 base and J by 10 bases, with 5 bases between them. CDR3 length equals 11 residues. CDR1 and CDR2 (germline): LGHDT, YNNKEL (reference sequence). DNA of the CDR3: TGTGCCAGCAGCCAAGGAGGGGAGCAGTTCTTC. It encodes CASSQGGEQFF.

This chain connects TRBV4-3 to TRBJ1-2; weak D call: TRBD1 (5 bases). V was cut by 0 bases and J by 6 bases, with 8 bases left in between. Germline V gene data show CDR1 as LGHNA and CDR2 as YSLEER. The CDR3 consists of 13 residues. DNA of the CDR3: TGCGCCAGCAGCCAAGATTGGGGGGATGGCTACACCTTC. Translation gives CASSQDWGDGYTF.

V and J are TRBV18 and TRBJ1-1, with D unclear. Trimming cost V 3 bases and J 1 base, with 3 bases left between them. This CDR3 is 12 amino acids long. The germline V gene has CDR1 KGHSH and CDR2 LQKENI. The CDR3, as DNA: TGTGCCAGCTCACCTCAGAACACTGAAGCTTTCTTT. Translated, it gives CASSPQNTEAFF.

The chain recombines TRBV5-5 with TRBJ1-2; 10 nucleotides line up with TRBD1. The CDR3 covers 15 residues. After removal of 3 bases from V and 4 bases from J, the junction contained 6 bases not matched to a gene. Looked up from germline, CDR1 is SGHKS and CDR2 is YYEKEE (reference sequence). CDR3 loop: CASSSLGQGSYGYTF. CDR3 DNA sequence: TGTGCCAGCAGCTCCCTGGGACAGGGGTCCTATGGCTACACCTTC.

The gene calls are TRBV6-6 and TRBJ2-5, with D possibly matching TRBD1 (5 bases). Trimming pared 2 bases from V and 3 bases from J, leaving 16 bases between. This CDR3 region has 16 residues. The germline CDR1 and CDR2 sequences are MNHNY and SVGAGI (reference sequence). For the CDR3, the DNA is TGTGCCAGCAGTTACGGGGCGCGGCAGTCGAAAGAGACCCAGTACTTC. Encoded protein: CASSYGARQSKETQYF.

The V and J genes are TRBV10-2 and TRBJ2-7; D possibly corresponds to TRBD2 (5 bases). Germline values: CDR1 WSHSY, CDR2 SAAADI. This CDR3 contains 13 residues. V lost 7 bases to trimming and J lost 1 base, with 11 bases between them. The CDR3 loop is CASISAGSYEQYF. The CDR3 DNA follows: TGCGCCAGCATTAGCGCCGGATCCTACGAGCAGTACTTC.

J is TRBJ2-1 and V is TRBV10-3, with D perhaps TRBD2 (6 bases). The CDR3 runs to 13 residues. Trimming took 6 bases from V and 5 from J, leaving 11 bases between them. The germline gives CDR1 ENHRY, CDR2 SYGVKD. The chain's CDR3 is CAIRLTSDNEQFF. CDR3 in DNA: TGTGCCATCAGGCTGACTAGTGACAATGAGCAGTTCTTC.

The rearrangement uses TRBV10-1 and TRBJ1-6, with TRBD1 identical over 7 bases. This CDR3 is 13 amino acids long. Looked up from germline, CDR1 is WNHNN and CDR2 is SYGVQD (reference sequence). The V gene end was trimmed by 8 bases and the J gene end by 6 bases; junction bases not matched to a gene: 4. CDR3 bases: TGCGCCAGCTCCGGGACAGTTAATTCACCCCTCCACTTT. It translates to CASSGTVNSPLHF.

The chain is built from TRBV5-1 and TRBJ2-1, with 12 positions matching TRBD2. Unmatched junction bases numbered 17, after V lost 4 bases and J lost 12 bases. This CDR3 has 17 amino acids. CDR1 and CDR2 from the germline V gene are SGHRS and YFSETQ. The CDR3: CASSTSGGTRSTERQFF. Written as DNA, the CDR3 is TGCGCCAGCAGCACTAGCGGGGGGACCCGCTCTACTGAACGGCAGTTCTTC.

J is TRBJ1-1 and V is TRBV29-1; no definite D call. Between the trimmed V and J ends, which lost 5 bases and 4 bases, there was a span of 8 bases. This CDR3 region has 11 residues. Germline values: CDR1 SQVTM, CDR2 ANQGSEA. CDR3 residues: CSVRRPTEAFF. CDR3 bases: TGCAGCGTTCGGCGGCCCACTGAAGCTTTCTTT. Drawing the rest from reference TRBV29-1 and TRBJ1-1, the complete variable domain is SAVISQKPSRDICQRGTSLTIQCQVDSQVTMMFWYRQQPGQSLTLIATANQGSEATYESGFVIDKFPISRPNLTFSTLTVSNMSPEDSSIYLCSVRRPTEAFFGQGTRLTVV.

The J gene is TRBJ2-2, the V gene TRBV5-1, with D uncertain. CDR1 is SGHRS and CDR2 is YFSETQ in the germline V gene. With 0 bases removed from V and 3 bases from J, the gap between germline ends came to 15 bases. CDR3 length: 17 residues. The CDR3 region has the DNA TGCGCCAGCAGCTTGGATTCCGCGTTTTCGCACACCGGGGAGCTGTTTTTT. This codes for CASSLDSAFSHTGELFF.

This clone showed up just once. The chain recombines TRBV9 with TRBJ1-1; 10 bases agree with TRBD1. The CDR3 runs 16 residues. CDR1 is SGDLS, CDR2 YYNGEE, per germline. V dropped 3 bases and J dropped 0; count of bases not matched to a gene: 5. CDR3 in DNA: TGTGCCAGCAGCGATGGGACAGGGGCGTTGAACACTGAAGCTTTCTTT. This translates into CASSDGTGALNTEAFF.

This clone was found once. The chain joins TRBV19 to TRBJ1-3; a possible D gene is TRBD1 (6 bases). With 11 bases removed from V and 4 bases from J, the gap between germline ends came to 12 bases. CDR1 and CDR2 (germline): LNHDA, SQIVND (reference sequence). The CDR3 extends over 12 amino acids. This CDR3 is CASRQAGNTIYF. The DNA of the CDR3 is TGTGCCTCTAGACAGGCAGGAAACACCATATATTTT.

V is TRBV18 and J is TRBJ2-5; TRBD1 agrees at 9 bases. With V trimmed by 3 bases and J by 4 bases, 3 bases remained unmatched. The CDR3 sequence is 14 residues long. Germline V gene sequence: CDR1 KGHSH, CDR2 LQKENI. The CDR3 loop is CASSPTGGAETQYF. DNA of the CDR3: TGTGCCAGCTCACCTACAGGGGGCGCAGAGACCCAGTACTTC.

The chain recombines TRBV19 with TRBJ1-2, with D uncertain. This CDR3 is 14 amino acids long. Germline CDR1 reads LNHDA; CDR2 reads SQIVND (reference sequence). Trimming shortened V by 2 bases and J by 5 bases, and 12 bases separated the two germline ends. The CDR3 nucleotides read TGTGCCAGTAGTATAACTGGGCTCGCTTATGGCTACACCTTC. Protein: CASSITGLAYGYTF.

This clone has a handful of counts. V gene TRBV5-1 combines with J gene TRBJ2-2, with 9 bases matching TRBD2. The CDR3 runs to 17 residues. Germline CDR1 and CDR2: SGHRS and YFSETQ. V was clipped by 3 bases and J by 4 bases; unmatched bases: 10. This CDR3 is CASSSAGGPSSTGELFF. Written as DNA, the CDR3 is TGCGCCAGCAGCTCGGCGGGGGGGCCATCGAGCACCGGGGAGCTGTTTTTT. Combining the CDR3 with reference TRBV5-1 and TRBJ2-2 gives the whole variable domain KAGVTQTPRYLIKTRGQQVTLSCSPISGHRSVSWYQQTPGQGLQFLFEYFSETQRNKGNFPGRFSGRQFSNSRSEMNVSTLELGDSALYLCASSSAGGPSSTGELFFGEGSRLTVL.

This clone was counted once. This chain links TRBV19 with TRBJ1-5; 7 nucleotides match TRBD1. This CDR3 contains 16 residues. Trimming removed 5 bases from V and 0 bases from J; junction bases left unmatched: 7. Germline V gene lookup returns CDR1 LNHDA and CDR2 SQIVND (reference sequence). The CDR3 here is CASSVIGTDSNQPQHF. CDR3 in DNA: TGTGCCAGTAGTGTCATAGGGACAGATAGCAATCAGCCCCAGCATTTT.

This clone was counted once. V usage is TRBV21-1 and J usage is TRBJ2-5; TRBD1 is the table's D call and was not checked against the DNA. TRBV21-1 is a recognized pseudogene. The CDR3 is 17 amino acids. This CDR3 reads CASSKAPLTGDQETQYF. CDR3 nucleotides: TGTGCCAGCAGCAAAGCCCCACTGACAGGGGACCAAGAGACCCAGTACTTC.

This clone was seen a few times. This chain joins TRBV10-3 and TRBJ2-3; D gene unclear. Trimming cost V 7 bases and J 6 bases, with 11 bases left between them. From germline, CDR1 is ENHRY and CDR2 SYGVKD. The CDR3 contains 12 residues. CDR3 DNA: TGTGCCATCAATGGAGAGGCGGATACGCAGTATTTT. Its translation: CAINGEADTQYF.

V and J are TRBV19 and TRBJ1-1; TRBD1 is a possible D gene (5 bases). Trimming took off 5 bases at V and 5 bases at J, with 15 bases between the two ends. The length of the CDR3 is 14 residues. Germline CDR1 and CDR2: LNHDA and SQIVND (reference sequence). CDR3 amino acids: CASSLSAGLTEAFF. The CDR3 bases are TGTGCCAGTAGTCTCTCTGCAGGGTTGACTGAAGCTTTCTTT.

The chain couples TRBV12-5 to TRBJ2-7; D may be TRBD1 (5 bases). The CDR3 contains 13 residues. V dropped 2 bases and J dropped 1 base, with 6 bases sitting between them. Per the germline V gene, CDR1 is LGHNT and CDR2 is FRNRAP. The CDR3 region is CASGLRGSYEQYF. CDR3 nucleotide sequence: TGTGCTAGTGGTTTGAGGGGATCCTACGAGCAGTACTTC.

This CDR3 reads CASSSGGQGNTEAFF. CDR3 sequence (DNA): TGTGCCAGCAGCTCCGGTGGACAGGGGAACACTGAAGCTTTCTTT. V usage is TRBV7-2 and J usage is TRBJ1-1; 8 bases line up with TRBD1. Trimming cost V 4 bases and J 1 base; bases outside gene matches: 5. The germline V gene encodes CDR1 SGHTA and CDR2 FQGNSA. This CDR3 region has 15 residues.

The chain is built from TRBV30 and TRBJ2-3, with a tentative D call TRBD2 (5 bases). Trimming cost V 3 bases and J 0 bases, with 16 bases left between them. There are 16 residues in the CDR3. Germline loops: CDR1 GTSNPN, CDR2 SVGIG (reference sequence). The CDR3 is CAWSPGGVTSTDTQYF. CDR3 nucleotide sequence: TGTGCCTGGAGCCCCGGAGGAGTCACTAGCACAGATACGCAGTATTTT.

The chain uses TRBV6-5 and TRBJ2-7; 8 bases are shared with TRBD1. V trimming: 4 bases; J trimming: 3 bases; junction bases outside the gene matches: 11. Looked up from germline, CDR1 is MNHEY and CDR2 is SVGAGI. This CDR3 contains 16 residues. The chain's CDR3 is CASSSQGGQGGYEQYF. The CDR3 DNA follows: TGTGCCAGCAGTTCCCAGGGAGGACAGGGCGGCTACGAGCAGTACTTC.

This clone was detected a few times. The chain couples TRBV9 to TRBJ1-5, with a weak D call TRBD1 (6 bases). The CDR3 is 15 amino acids. Germline V gene data show CDR1 as SGDLS and CDR2 as YYNGEE. V lost 0 bases, J lost 4 bases, and 11 bases lay in between. CDR3 nucleotide sequence: TGTGCCAGCAGCGTAGATGGACAGTTTAATCAGCCCCAGCATTTT. Translation gives CASSVDGQFNQPQHF.

This chain connects TRBV25-1 to TRBJ2-1; 7 positions agree with TRBD1. Trimming took 2 bases from V and 7 from J; bases not matched to a gene: 5. From germline, CDR1 is MGHDK and CDR2 SYGVNS. This CDR3 is built from 14 residues. CDR3 DNA sequence: TGTGCCAGCAGTGAAAGGGACAGAGGGAATGAGCAGTTCTTC. Protein: CASSERDRGNEQFF. The full variable domain, completed using reference TRBV25-1 and TRBJ2-1, is EADIYQTPRYLVIGTGKKITLECSQTMGHDKMYWYQQDPGMELHLIHYSYGVNSTEKGDLSSESTVSRIRTEHFPLTLESARPSHTSQYLCASSERDRGNEQFFGPGTRLTVL.

The genes are TRBV10-2 and TRBJ1-4; TRBD1 might be the D (6 bases). CDR3 size: 13 residues. Germline lookup yields CDR1 WSHSY and CDR2 SAAADI. The V end was cut by 7 bases, the J end by 7 bases, with 13 bases between. DNA for the CDR3: TGCGCCAGCACGCGGGGGGCTGGTGAAAAACTGTTTTTT. Amino acid sequence: CASTRGAGEKLFF.